Below, 21 T cell receptor beta chains from the same sample are listed, as sequenced in a study of OX40 agonist ivuxolimab in advanced cancers. Data came from immunoSEQ multiplex PCR; TCRdb stores just in-frame clones and leaves some out. The sample lists tens of thousands of clones, 75% to 95% occurring once. Sequencing used CD4+ or CD8+ T cells sorted from blood, obtained in a trial of the OX40 agonist ivuxolimab. The receptors shown here come from an adult with an advanced solid tumor such as melanoma, head and neck, liver or kidney cancer.

This chain joins TRBV28 and TRBJ2-2; 13 bases match TRBD2. The V gene's germline CDR1 is MDHEN and CDR2 SYDVKM. The CDR3 consists of 16 residues. J was trimmed by 6 bases and V by 3 bases; bases with no gene match: 4. The CDR3 nucleotides are TGTGCCAGCAGTTTCCCGGGACTAGCGGGATCCGGGGAGCTGTTTTTT. Amino acid sequence: CASSFPGLAGSGELFF.

The chain joins TRBV2 to TRBJ1-5; D might be TRBD1 (5 bases). Germline-derived CDR1 and CDR2 are SNHLY and FYNNEI. Trimming took off 6 bases at V and 9 bases at J, with 15 bases between the two ends. This CDR3 has 13 residues. CDR3 DNA sequence: TGTGCCAGCAGGCGTAAGGGGTCTTGGCCCCAGCATTTT. Translating it yields CASRRKGSWPQHF.

The genes are TRBV19 and TRBJ1-2; the D gene is possibly TRBD1 (6 bases). Trimming took off 6 bases at V and 4 bases at J, with 15 bases between the two ends. CDR3 length: 14 residues. The germline CDR1 and CDR2 sequences are LNHDA and SQIVND (reference sequence). The CDR3 sequence is CASRKGGSFYGYTF. The CDR3 nucleotides are TGTGCCAGTAGAAAAGGGGGGTCCTTCTATGGCTACACCTTC.

The table lists this clone with a count of one. The chain recombines TRBV7-9 with TRBJ1-2; D is unclear. V was clipped by 6 bases and J by 6 bases, with 8 bases between them. The CDR3 contains 11 residues. CDR1 SEHNR and CDR2 FQNEAQ come from the germline V gene (reference sequence). The DNA for the CDR3 is TGTGCCAGCAGTATCTGGGATGGCTACACCTTC. It codes for CASSIWDGYTF.

The chain combines TRBV29-1 with TRBJ2-4, with TRBD2 identical over 11 bases. V shed 6 bases, J shed 0 bases, and the junction held 10 bases outside the gene matches. CDR3 length: 17 amino acids. CDR1 is SQVTM, CDR2 ANQGSEA, per germline. The CDR3 is CSVEETSGKVAKNIQYF. The CDR3 nucleotides are TGCAGCGTCGAGGAGACTAGCGGGAAGGTAGCCAAAAACATTCAGTACTTC.

The gene calls are TRBV7-2 and TRBJ1-3; D remains unclear. Deletions cut 1 base from V and 0 bases from J, with 10 bases between. In germline, CDR1 is SGHTA, CDR2 FQGNSA. The CDR3 totals 16 residues. The CDR3 DNA sequence: TGTGCCAGCAGCTTAGTCCTGGGGTCCTCTGGAAACACCATATATTTT. This encodes CASSLVLGSSGNTIYF.

The V and J genes are TRBV4-2 and TRBJ2-2; D remains unclear. The CDR3 loop spans 14 amino acids. Germline V gives CDR1 LGHNA, CDR2 YNFKEQ. V was cut by 1 base and J by 8 bases, with 11 bases left in between. The CDR3 reads CASSQVGLEGELFF. The CDR3 DNA reads TGTGCCAGCAGCCAAGTGGGCCTTGAGGGGGAGCTGTTTTTT.

J is TRBJ2-7 and V is TRBV11-2, with 7 bases matching TRBD2. Trimming cost V 1 base and J 5 bases; bases outside gene matches: 8. Per the germline V gene, CDR1 is SGHAT and CDR2 is FQNNGV. CDR3 length: 15 amino acids. The CDR3 loop is CASSLVGGSRNEQYF. In DNA, the CDR3 is TGTGCCAGCAGCTTAGTTGGCGGGAGTAGAAACGAGCAGTACTTC.

The chain carries TRBV7-2 and TRBJ2-7; 9 bases match TRBD2. Germline values: CDR1 SGHTA, CDR2 FQGNSA. This CDR3 is 15 amino acids long. V shed 1 base and J 7 bases; nucleotides not matched to a gene: 8. CDR3 region: CASSLGLAGAEEQYF. For the CDR3, the DNA is TGTGCCAGCAGCTTAGGTTTAGCGGGAGCAGAAGAGCAGTACTTC.

The V gene is TRBV30, the J gene TRBJ1-3, with D uncertain. In germline, CDR1 is GTSNPN, CDR2 SVGIG (reference sequence). Trimming removed 0 bases from V and 0 bases from J, with 12 bases in between. The CDR3 length is 16 residues. CDR3 region: CAWSVRQLGSGNTIYF. In nucleotides, the CDR3 is TGTGCCTGGAGTGTACGGCAGCTAGGCTCTGGAAACACCATATATTTT.

This clone was seen only once. The V gene is TRBV15, the J gene TRBJ2-1; D unclear. V shed 3 bases and J shed 2 bases, with 11 bases lying between them. CDR3 length equals 15 residues. Germline V gene data show CDR1 as LNHNV and CDR2 as YYDKDF (reference sequence). The CDR3 reads CATSSKWSPYNEQFF. The CDR3 coding sequence is TGTGCCACCAGCAGTAAATGGTCGCCCTACAATGAGCAGTTCTTC.

The rearrangement links TRBV23-1 to TRBJ2-7, with TRBD2 identical over 8 bases. TRBV23-1 is sorted into the ORF group, with uncertain function. After removal of 3 bases from V and 6 bases from J, the junction contained 19 bases not matched to a gene. This CDR3 has 18 residues. For the CDR3, the DNA is TGCGCCAGCAGTCATTCGAGTAGCGGGAAAGAATCAGTGGGCGAGCAGTACTTC. It is translated as CASSHSSSGKESVGEQYF.

The chain employs TRBV6-5 and TRBJ2-6; D call uncertain. Deletions cut 7 bases from V and 0 bases from J, with 7 bases between. CDR3 length: 14 residues. Germline CDR1 MNHEY, CDR2 SVGAGI. The CDR3 nucleotides are TGTGCCAGCACCCAGAACTCTGGGGCCAACGTCCTGACTTTC. Translation gives CASTQNSGANVLTF.

This clone appeared once. The chain links TRBV6-5 to TRBJ1-1; 7 bases align to TRBD1. The CDR3 is made up of 14 amino acids. Germline loops: CDR1 MNHEY, CDR2 SVGAGI. J gave up 3 bases and V 4 bases, and 5 bases lay outside the gene matches. CDR3: CASSSATGYTEAFF. CDR3 DNA: TGTGCCAGCAGTTCAGCGACAGGGTACACTGAAGCTTTCTTT.

This clone was seen more than once but under ten times. The chain employs TRBV5-1 and TRBJ2-7; TRBD2 agrees at 14 bases. With 4 bases clipped from V and 0 bases from J, the junction kept 6 bases outside the gene matches. Germline CDR1 and CDR2: SGHRS and YFSETQ. The CDR3 is made up of 17 amino acids. Here the CDR3 reads CASSRTSGRLLSYEQYF. CDR3 bases: TGCGCCAGCAGCAGGACTAGCGGGAGGCTCCTCTCCTACGAGCAGTACTTC.

This chain connects TRBV6-5 to TRBJ1-2; perhaps TRBD1 as D (6 bases). This CDR3 contains 15 residues. CDR1 and CDR2 (germline): MNHEY, SVGAGI. V was trimmed by 7 bases and J by 0 bases, leaving 15 bases between them. The CDR3 protein is CASNKQGPTNYGYTF. The DNA of the CDR3 is TGTGCCAGCAACAAACAGGGCCCTACTAACTATGGCTACACCTTC.

The chain has TRBV7-9 and TRBJ2-5, with D maybe TRBD2 (6 bases). Per germline, CDR1 SEHNR and CDR2 FQNEAQ (reference sequence). The V gene lost 0 bases and the J gene lost 4 bases, with 12 bases spanning the gap. The CDR3 runs 15 residues. CDR3 DNA sequence: TGTGCCAGCAGCTTAGCTTCACTAGCAACAGAGACCCAGTACTTC. It translates to CASSLASLATETQYF.

The V call is TRBV5-1, the J call TRBJ1-1; D is perhaps TRBD1 (5 bases). V shed 5 bases and J shed 0 bases, with 23 bases lying between them. Germline V gives CDR1 SGHRS, CDR2 YFSETQ. The CDR3 length is 18 residues. CDR3 sequence reads: CASSSNLAGGYMNTEAFF. As DNA, the CDR3 is TGCGCCAGCAGTTCGAACTTGGCCGGGGGATACATGAACACTGAAGCTTTCTTT. The full variable domain, its missing parts supplied by reference TRBV5-1 and TRBJ1-1, is KAGVTQTPRYLIKTRGQQVTLSCSPISGHRSVSWYQQTPGQGLQFLFEYFSETQRNKGNFPGRFSGRQFSNSRSEMNVSTLELGDSALYLCASSSNLAGGYMNTEAFFGQGTRLTVV.

J is TRBJ1-4 and V is TRBV28; D uncertain. Trimming took off 3 bases at V and 3 bases at J, with 8 bases between the two ends. The CDR3 sequence is 14 residues long. Germline V lookup: CDR1 MDHEN, CDR2 SYDVKM. In nucleotides, the CDR3 is TGTGCCAGCAGTTTCGGTGGGTCTAATGAAAAACTGTTTTTT. Amino acid sequence: CASSFGGSNEKLFF.

This chain uses TRBV6-1 with TRBJ2-7; weak D call: TRBD2 (6 bases). This CDR3 spans 14 amino acids. The germline V and J ends were trimmed by 6 bases and 1 base, with 13 bases remaining between them. Per the germline V gene, CDR1 is MNHNS and CDR2 is SASEGT. CDR3 amino acids: CASRRRGFSYEQYF. CDR3 DNA sequence: TGTGCCAGCAGGAGGCGGGGCTTTTCCTACGAGCAGTACTTC.

The V and J genes are TRBV21-1 and TRBJ2-1; TRBD2, the table's D call, was not compared with the DNA. TRBV21-1 is flagged as a pseudogene. The CDR3 length is 15 residues. The CDR3 nucleotides read TGTGCCAGCAGCAAAGACGGGTCCCGTAAGAATGAGCAGTTCTTC. This codes for CASSKDGSRKNEQFF.